This TCR beta chain was retrieved from a study of blood T cell repertoires in COVID-19. The overall study: The cDNA or gDNA used as material had been derived from T cells, B-cell-depleted T cells, or PBMCs.

Trimming at V came to 4 bases and at J to 1 base, leaving 5 bases not matched to a gene. The CDR3 sequence is 16 residues long. CDR1 and CDR2 (germline): MNHEY, SVGEGT. Libraries were prepared by immunoSEQ multiplex PCR; TCRdb keeps only in-frame clonotypes and omits some of them. The table includes some 76,000 clones, 70% to 90% detected once. The source is a man aged 80 or over in a cohort sampled during active COVID-19. The sequenced sample consisted of peripheral blood. The chain joins TRBV6-2 or TRBV6-3 to TRBJ1-5; 9 bases line up with TRBD1. The CDR3 DNA is TGTGCCAGCAGTTTGGGACAGGGTGGAAGCAATCAGCCCCAGCATTTT. Encoded protein: CASSLGQGGSNQPQHF.